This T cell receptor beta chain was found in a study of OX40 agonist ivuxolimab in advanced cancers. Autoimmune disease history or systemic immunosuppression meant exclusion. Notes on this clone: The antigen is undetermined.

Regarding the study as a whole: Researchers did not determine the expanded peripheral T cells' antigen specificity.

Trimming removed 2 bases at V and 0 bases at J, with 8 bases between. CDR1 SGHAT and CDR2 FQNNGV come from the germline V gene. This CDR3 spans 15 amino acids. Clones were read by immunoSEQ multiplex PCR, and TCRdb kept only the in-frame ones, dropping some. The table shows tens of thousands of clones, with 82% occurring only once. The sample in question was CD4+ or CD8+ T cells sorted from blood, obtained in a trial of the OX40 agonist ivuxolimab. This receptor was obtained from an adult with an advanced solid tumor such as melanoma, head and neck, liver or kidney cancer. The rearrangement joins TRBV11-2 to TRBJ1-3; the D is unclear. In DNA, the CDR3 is TGTGCCAGCAGCTTATCAGATAACTCTGGAAACACCATATATTTT. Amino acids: CASSLSDNSGNTIYF. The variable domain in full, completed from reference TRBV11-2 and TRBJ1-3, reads EAGVAQSPRYKIIEKRQSVAFWCNPISGHATLYWYQQILGQGPKLLIQFQNNGVVDDSQLPKDRFSAERLKGVDSTLKIQPAKLEDSAVYLCASSLSDNSGNTIYFGEGSWLTVV.